Listed below are T cell receptor beta chains from one sample, sequenced in a study of shared clonotypes between healthy human individuals. Assay used: immunoSEQ multiplex PCR; TCRdb lists only in-frame clones, some missing. Of around 1.5 million clones in the sample, under 99% were seen once. The specimen was naive CD4+ T cells sorted from blood. The source of these receptors is a man younger than 40 in good health. CDR3s leave out the opening cysteine and the closing phenylalanine or tryptophan.

TRBV2	TRBJ2-1	ASSAALAGATEQF
TRBV11-2	TRBJ1-5	ASSWGPDNQPQH
TRBV10-3	TRBJ2-7	AITPRTSSSEQY
TRBV20-1	TRBJ2-1	SAWGNEQF
TRBV2	TRBJ1-3	ASSSDRASGNTIY
TRBV7-9	TRBJ2-7	ASSTRTVSSYEQY
TRBV10-3	TRBJ2-7	AISESTSRPYEQY
TRBV28	TRBJ2-3	ASSLAGTRD
TRBV7-2	TRBJ2-7	ASSRDRGLAYEQY
TRBV27	TRBJ1-5	ASSSAGQGNQPQH
TRBV18	TRBJ2-3	ASSPPVGQSTDTQY
TRBV19	TRBJ2-1	ASNRQGAYNEQF
TRBV4-1	TRBJ1-5	ASSRRQDSNQPQH
TRBV7-8	TRBJ2-7	ASSLFREKGYEQY
TRBV6-5	TRBJ2-7	ASSYWDRRYEQY
TRBV27	TRBJ2-7	ASSPDGEQY
TRBV6-5	TRBJ2-3	ASSTGQGTIDTQY
TRBV6-1	TRBJ1-4	ASSDETEDEKLF
TRBV7-8	TRBJ1-4	ASSSINRVLGEKLF
TRBV6-1	TRBJ2-7	ASRRRTESSYEQY
TRBV7-8	TRBJ2-7	ASSLGVHEQY
TRBV28	TRBJ2-7	ASSSPSSELYEQY
TRBV25-1	TRBJ1-2	ASSVNSGGYT